These 19 T cell receptor beta chains originate from one sample sequenced in a study of blood T cell repertoires in COVID-19. TCRdb keeps only in-frame clones here, not all; method: immunoSEQ multiplex PCR. Among roughly 260,000 clones listed, around 92% were seen once. The sample comprised peripheral blood. These receptors were taken from a young adult with COVID-19, enrolled during active disease.

This chain uses TRBV6-5 with TRBJ2-5; 7 nucleotides align to TRBD1. Trimming took 5 bases from V and 4 from J; bases not matched to a gene: 10. The CDR3 is 15 amino acids. Per germline, CDR1 MNHEY and CDR2 SVGAGI. CDR3 sequence reads: CASSNLQGSRETQYF. The CDR3 DNA sequence: TGTGCCAGCAGTAACTTACAGGGGAGTCGAGAGACCCAGTACTTC.

This clone appeared once. This chain connects TRBV9 to TRBJ2-7; TRBD2 agrees at 7 bases. Germline assignment: CDR1 SGDLS and CDR2 YYNGEE. The V and J ends lost 3 bases and 2 bases, in that order; junction bases with no gene match: 8. The CDR3 runs to 15 residues. This chain's CDR3 is CASSAEGGRTYEQYF. The CDR3 bases are TGTGCCAGCAGCGCCGAAGGCGGGAGAACCTACGAGCAGTACTTC. Full variable domain (rest looked up from reference TRBV9 and TRBJ2-7): DSGVTQTPKHLITATGQRVTLRCSPRSGDLSVYWYQQSLDQGLQFLIQYYNGEERAKGNILERFSAQQFPDLHSELNLSSLELGDSALYFCASSAEGGRTYEQYFGPGTRLTVT.

The chain is built from TRBV2 and TRBJ1-5, with 9 bases fitting TRBD1. V dropped 8 bases and J dropped 4; count of bases not matched to a gene: 9. The CDR3 has 15 residues. Per germline, CDR1 SNHLY and CDR2 FYNNEI. CDR3 sequence: CASAVGTGSNQPQHF. CDR3 DNA: TGTGCCAGCGCCGTAGGGACAGGGAGTAATCAGCCCCAGCATTTT.

The V call is TRBV7-3, the J call TRBJ2-3; 9 nucleotides align to TRBD2. This CDR3 region has 15 residues. The trim removed 1 base at V and 6 bases at J, leaving 5 bases unmatched. The germline V gene encodes CDR1 SGHTA and CDR2 FQGTGA. The CDR3 DNA follows: TGTGCCAGCAGCTTAATGGGCGGGAGGGCCGATACGCAGTATTTT. This codes for CASSLMGGRADTQYF.

The V gene is TRBV6-5, the J gene TRBJ1-2; 9 positions match TRBD1. The CDR3 length is 12 residues. Germline assignment: CDR1 MNHEY and CDR2 SVGAGI. Losses at the gene ends were 2 bases for V and 11 bases for J; bases not matched to a gene: 3. CDR3 residues: CASSYGTGRYTF. The CDR3 coding sequence is TGTGCCAGCAGTTACGGGACAGGGAGATACACCTTC.

This clone was seen repeatedly, ten times or more. The V call is TRBV18, the J call TRBJ1-1; no clear D gene. This CDR3 spans 14 amino acids. V was shortened by 3 bases and J by 2 bases, with 10 bases between the two germline ends. CDR1 is KGHSH, CDR2 LQKENI, per germline. This CDR3 is CASSPNSGNTEAFF. The CDR3 bases are TGTGCCAGCTCACCGAATTCAGGAAACACTGAAGCTTTCTTT.

The gene calls are TRBV7-2 and TRBJ2-3; the match to TRBD2 covers 7 bases. The CDR3 is 16 residues long. Germline CDR1 and CDR2: SGHTA and FQGNSA. V lost 1 base to trimming and J lost 1 base; unmatched junction nucleotides: 5. CDR3 residues: CASSLGGLAGTDTQYF. As DNA, the CDR3 is TGTGCCAGCAGCTTAGGAGGGCTAGCGGGCACAGATACGCAGTATTTT.

CDR3 residues: CASSVEKEYEQYF. As DNA, the CDR3 is TGTGCCAGCAGCGTAGAAAAGGAGTACGAGCAGTACTTC. The chain combines TRBV9 with TRBJ2-7; D gene uncertain. This CDR3 region has 13 residues. Germline V gene lookup returns CDR1 SGDLS and CDR2 YYNGEE. Trimming removed 0 bases at V and 4 bases at J, with 8 bases between.

The CDR3 DNA reads as TGTGCCAGCAGTAGAGCAGGGACTAATGAAAAACTGTTTTTT. Translating gives CASSRAGTNEKLFF. V gene TRBV5-5 combines with J gene TRBJ1-4; perhaps TRBD1 as D (5 bases). Germline-derived CDR1 and CDR2 are SGHKS and YYEKEE (reference sequence). Trimming pared 5 bases from V and 2 bases from J, leaving 10 bases between. CDR3 size: 14 residues.

This chain links TRBV5-4 with TRBJ1-1, with D uncertain. The V and J ends lost 0 bases and 5 bases respectively, with 11 bases between them. Germline CDR1 SGHNT, CDR2 YYREEE (reference sequence). The length of the CDR3 is 14 residues. The CDR3 DNA reads TGTGCCAGCAGCTTGGTCGAGAGTGAGACTGAAGCTTTCTTT. Protein: CASSLVESETEAFF. Combining the CDR3 with reference TRBV5-4 and TRBJ1-1 gives the whole variable domain ETGVTQSPTHLIKTRGQQVTLRCSSQSGHNTVSWYQQALGQGPQFIFQYYREEENGRGNFPPRFSGLQFPNYSSELNVNALELDDSALYLCASSLVESETEAFFGQGTRLTVV.

The chain combines TRBV5-4 with TRBJ2-5; a weak D match, TRBD2 (6 bases). Germline CDR1 SGHNT, CDR2 YYREEE (reference sequence). V dropped 1 base and J dropped 4 bases, with 11 bases sitting between them. This CDR3 is 14 amino acids long. CDR3 DNA: TGTGCCAGCAGCTTGACTAGCTCCCCAGAGACCCAGTACTTC. Amino acid sequence: CASSLTSSPETQYF.

The chain links TRBV7-2 to TRBJ1-5; D unclear. Between the trimmed V and J ends, which lost 2 bases and 4 bases, there was a span of 9 bases. The CDR3 runs to 14 residues. Per the germline V gene, CDR1 is SGHTA and CDR2 is FQGNSA. The CDR3 sequence: CASSLYDGNQPQHF. CDR3 DNA: TGTGCCAGCAGCTTATACGACGGGAATCAGCCCCAGCATTTT.

The table lists this clone with a count of one. Additional DNA sequences in this sample encode the identical CDR3. The CDR3 nucleotides read TGTGCCAGCAGTGAGAGTAGCGGATACACCGGGGAGCTGTTTTTT. Amino acids: CASSESSGYTGELFF. The chain joins TRBV2 to TRBJ2-2, with D maybe TRBD2 (6 bases). This CDR3 has 15 residues. Germline V gene data show CDR1 as SNHLY and CDR2 as FYNNEI. V lost 3 bases and J 3 bases, leaving 11 bases between the germline ends.

This CDR3 reads CASSFSVNTGELFF. CDR3 coding DNA: TGTGCCAGCAGTTTTTCAGTGAACACCGGGGAGCTGTTTTTT. The rearrangement links TRBV28 to TRBJ2-2; D gene ambiguous. This CDR3 contains 14 residues. CDR1 and CDR2 from the germline V gene are MDHEN and SYDVKM. Between the trimmed V and J ends, which lost 3 bases and 1 base, there was a span of 6 bases.

J is TRBJ2-7 and V is TRBV7-2; TRBD2 aligns across 7 bases. The trim removed 5 bases at V and 2 bases at J, leaving 9 bases unmatched. Germline CDR1 SGHTA, CDR2 FQGNSA. This CDR3 spans 15 amino acids. The CDR3 sequence is CASSANSGGTYEQYF. The DNA for the CDR3 is TGTGCCAGCAGCGCGAATTCCGGGGGGACCTACGAGCAGTACTTC.

The CDR3 DNA reads as TGTGCCAGCAGCCATAACCCAGGGGGAGAGACCCAGTACTTC. This codes for CASSHNPGGETQYF. V gene TRBV11-2 combines with J gene TRBJ2-5; 7 bases agree with TRBD1. Germline V gene sequence: CDR1 SGHAT, CDR2 FQNNGV. The CDR3 spans 14 residues. The V gene end was trimmed by 5 bases and the J gene end by 4 bases; junction bases not matched to a gene: 7.

This chain joins TRBV19 and TRBJ2-1; 8 bases are a match to TRBD1. Trimming cost V 4 bases and J 4 bases; bases outside gene matches: 12. The CDR3 runs to 17 residues. In germline, CDR1 is LNHDA, CDR2 SQIVND (reference sequence). CDR3 loop: CASSKFPPGQVYNEQFF. Here the CDR3 DNA reads TGTGCCAGTAGTAAGTTCCCTCCGGGACAGGTATACAATGAGCAGTTCTTC. The full variable domain, its missing parts supplied by reference TRBV19 and TRBJ2-1, is DGGITQSPKYLFRKEGQNVTLSCEQNLNHDAMYWYRQDPGQGLRLIYYSQIVNDFQKGDIAEGYSVSREKKESFPLTVTSAQKNPTAFYLCASSKFPPGQVYNEQFFGPGTRLTVL.

The chain carries TRBV14 and TRBJ2-1; 9 positions match TRBD2. Trimming cost V 0 bases and J 9 bases; bases outside gene matches: 12. Germline CDR1 and CDR2: SGHDN and FVKESK. This CDR3 is built from 17 residues. The CDR3 loop reads CASSQERWVAGVSEQFF. The CDR3 nucleotides read TGTGCCAGCAGCCAAGAGAGATGGGTAGCGGGAGTGAGTGAGCAGTTCTTC.

V usage is TRBV7-6 and J usage is TRBJ2-7, with TRBD2 matching over 9 bases. This CDR3 is 16 amino acids long. Germline lookup yields CDR1 SGHVS and CDR2 FNYEAQ. V lost 6 bases to trimming and J lost 3 bases; unmatched junction nucleotides: 12. The CDR3 DNA reads TGTGCCAGCAGTCCAACCGGGGCGGGAGGGCTCTACGAGCAGTACTTC. Translating it yields CASSPTGAGGLYEQYF.